This T cell receptor beta chain stems from a study of cytomegalovirus exposure and HLA in healthy donors. V shed 6 bases and J shed 3 bases, with 8 bases lying between them. The CDR3 runs 13 residues. Germline values: CDR1 MDHEN, CDR2 SYDVKM. The PCR contained 60 Vbeta and 13 Jbeta primers. Repertoires were generated with immunoSEQ multiplex PCR, while TCRdb's copy carries only in-frame clones and drops some. The repertoire has about 170,000 clones, more than 70% of them found once; the top ten carry 1.5%. Input material: PBMCs. The receptor's source is a male donor in good health and CMV-seronegative. The chain combines TRBV28 with TRBJ1-4; no clear D. CDR3 amino acids: CASRVRSNEKLFF. CDR3 coding DNA: TGTGCCAGCAGGGTCAGGTCTAATGAAAAACTGTTTTTT.